The sequence of this T cell receptor (beta chain) was determined in a study of blood T cell repertoires in COVID-19 (dated by TCRdb to the early 2020s). Background on the whole study: Samples covering the acute and convalescent phases of COVID-19 were provided by collaborators in the United States, Italy and Spain. The prospective study material was composed of cDNA or gDNA derived from T cells, B-cell-depleted T cells, or PBMCs. Subjects who had been exposed to COVID-19, were actively infected with it, or had recovered from it provided the deeply sampled blood TCRbeta repertoires that made up the dataset. Where available, HLA class I and class II types were obtained from metadata supplied by the sample provider rather than from assay-based typing. The repertoires were released in a freely available public database meant as a resource for research on the immune response to SARS-CoV-2. The samples were drawn from the first 160 participants of the ongoing ImmuneRACE study and from 950 to 1,500 subjects provided by 6 global collaborators. Sample metadata almost always included a de-identified subject ID, COVID-19 status, age in years and sex.

Notes on this clone: Its antigen target is currently unknown. No base-level quality is on record; no much larger clone is a single base apart.

Trimming leaves V shorter by 2 bases and J shorter by 6 bases, with the junction holding 9 bases beyond the gene matches. The CDR3 goes from the cysteine to the phenylalanine over 15 residues. The DNA shown is the 45-base CDR3, in frame from base 1. CDR1 and CDR2, per the germline V gene, are KGHSH and LQKENI. Participants in the prospective study were aged roughly 18 to 100 years, lived in under 30 United States geographic areas, and enrolled through a virtual design. To assign participants to cohorts, the prospective study relied on clinical history that participants themselves reported in a screening survey and a study questionnaire. ImmuneRACE Cohort 3 recovered participants were defined by two consecutive negative NP/OP PCR tests, healthcare professional clearance, or symptom resolution. In the prospective study, mobile phlebotomists collected whole blood, serum and a nasopharyngeal or oropharyngeal swab from each participant. Over an approximately 2-month period, participants in the prospective study had the option of providing additional blood draws and questionnaires. Before DNA extraction, blood samples from the prospective study were shipped at room temperature or frozen.

The immunoSEQ Assay, a bias-controlled multiplex PCR, was used to amplify TCRbeta CDR3 regions from genomic DNA. On the study's bioinformatics: The number of nucleated cells in each sample was estimated by amplification of reference gene primers within the assay. Sequence reads were collapsed and filtered to measure the absolute abundance of every unique TCRbeta CDR3 rearrangement. For each sample, productive Simpson clonality was calculated as the square root of Simpson's diversity index over productive rearrangements. TCRdb mirrors the immuneACCESS table, restricted to in-frame sequences. Some clones are absent from its copies; in checked studies, under half trace to an unresolved V gene, and the reason for the others is unknown. V and J calls and clone size come straight from that table; D and trimming were deduced from the DNA. This sample lists 150,000 to 200,000 clones; over 75% were detected once. The biggest ten clones account for roughly 9% of the sample.

Here is what the overall study found, with its caveats: Clinical and demographic metadata were provided uncurated, with the amount varying by source and participant.

The sequence was collected from a woman between 18 and 29 years old who had recovered from COVID-19. This receptor chain uses TRBV18 and TRBJ1-1, with TRBD1 identical over 7 junction bases. Sequencing was carried out using PBMCs or T cells enriched from blood (not recorded which). The CDR3 region has the sequence CASSPSPTGMAEAFF. In nucleotides, the sequence is TGTGCCAGCTCACCATCCCCGACAGGGATGGCTGAAGCTTTCTTT.